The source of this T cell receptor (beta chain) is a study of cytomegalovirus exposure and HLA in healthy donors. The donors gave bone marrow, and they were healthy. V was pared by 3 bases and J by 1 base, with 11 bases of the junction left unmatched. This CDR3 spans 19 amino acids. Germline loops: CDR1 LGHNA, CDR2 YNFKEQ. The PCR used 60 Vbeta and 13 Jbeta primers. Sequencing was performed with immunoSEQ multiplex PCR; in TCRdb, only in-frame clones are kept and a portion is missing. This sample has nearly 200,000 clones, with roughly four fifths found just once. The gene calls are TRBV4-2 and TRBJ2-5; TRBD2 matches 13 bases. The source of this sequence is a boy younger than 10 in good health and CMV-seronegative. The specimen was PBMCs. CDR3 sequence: CASSQKGLAGALGQETQYF. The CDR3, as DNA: TGTGCCAGCAGCCAGAAAGGACTAGCGGGGGCATTGGGCCAAGAGACCCAGTACTTC.